This entry describes one T cell receptor (beta chain). The antigen is unknown. This CDR3 comprises 14 residues. Trimming took off 8 bases at V and 3 bases at J, with 13 bases between the two ends. The germline gives CDR1 LNHDA, CDR2 SQIVND (reference sequence). The data were produced by immunoSEQ multiplex PCR, yet TCRdb's version contains in-frame clones alone and is incomplete. The sample consists of over 150,000 clones, about 90% of them appearing once. The data are from a study of T cell responses to AZD1222 COVID-19 vaccine. Study-level results: Once two AZD1222 doses were given, Spike-specific TCR breadth and depth went up. Epitopes outside B.1.351 and B.1.1.7 mutated regions reportedly drew nearly half of spike TCRs.

Sample: peripheral blood, taken on day 0 of MenACWY control vaccination. The chain combines TRBV19 with TRBJ1-4; D not certain. The receptor's source is an adult in good health. The CDR3: CASLSPGANEKLFF. The CDR3 bases are TGTGCCAGTCTATCACCGGGAGCTAATGAAAAACTGTTTTTT.